This is a list of T cell receptor beta chains from one sample in a study of early T cells in non-severe SARS-CoV-2 infection. TCRdb re-derived calls from the 5' RACE reads in MiXCR, one entry per CDR3 protein. The data show roughly 72,000 distinct CDR3 sequences, 9.5% to 15% seen once. The sequences come from whole blood, collected at baseline. The receptors here all came from an adult who was a healthcare worker with PCR-confirmed SARS-CoV-2 infection or an uninfected control (not recorded which). CDR3s include the opening cysteine and the closing phenylalanine or tryptophan. A D gene is named only where the DNA matches it firmly. Clone sizes are given selectively: once, few, many, or a class where the clone is expanded.

v_gene: TRBV7-9
j_gene: TRBJ2-5
abundance: NA
d_gene: TRBD2
CDR3nt: TGTGCCAGCAGCGCCCCGGGGTTGGCGGGGGGAGAGACCCAGTACTTC
CDR3aa: CASSAPGLAGGETQYF

v_gene: TRBV6-6
j_gene: TRBJ1-3
abundance: many
d_gene: NA
CDR3nt: TGTGCCAGCAGCCCCGCTCGGGGCTCTGGAAACACCATATATTTT
CDR3aa: CASSPARGSGNTIYF

v_gene: TRBV19
j_gene: TRBJ2-6
abundance: NA
d_gene: TRBD2
CDR3nt: TGTGCCAGTAACCTCCGGGGGGCTGGGGCCAACGTCCTGACTTTC
CDR3aa: CASNLRGAGANVLTF

v_gene: TRBV18
j_gene: TRBJ2-1
abundance: NA
d_gene: NA
CDR3nt: TGTGCCAGCTCATCACCGGCTGGGGCGAGCTCCTACAATGAGCAGTTCTTC
CDR3aa: CASSSPAGASSYNEQFF

v_gene: TRBV7-2
j_gene: TRBJ1-1
abundance: few
d_gene: NA
CDR3nt: TGTGCCAGCCAGCAAGATGGCGGCTGGTTCACTGAAGCTTTCTTT
CDR3aa: CASQQDGGWFTEAFF

v_gene: TRBV7-2
j_gene: TRBJ2-7
abundance: NA
d_gene: NA
CDR3nt: TGTGCCAGCAGCTTAGAAAGCTCCTACGAGCAGTACTTC
CDR3aa: CASSLESSYEQYF

v_gene: TRBV4-3
j_gene: TRBJ2-5
abundance: few
d_gene: TRBD2
CDR3nt: TGCGCCAGCAGCCAAGAGAATAGCGGGGCCCCGGGGTACTTC
CDR3aa: CASSQENSGAPGYF

v_gene: TRBV7-2
j_gene: TRBJ1-4
abundance: many
d_gene: NA
CDR3nt: TGTGCCAGCAGCCCCGAAGGACAGAAGAATGAAAAACTGTTTTTT
CDR3aa: CASSPEGQKNEKLFF

v_gene: TRBV11-2
j_gene: TRBJ2-7
abundance: NA
d_gene: NA
CDR3nt: TGTGCCAGCAGCTTAAGAGGGGGTCACGAGCAGTACTTC
CDR3aa: CASSLRGGHEQYF

v_gene: TRBV7-9
j_gene: TRBJ2-5
abundance: few
d_gene: NA
CDR3nt: TGTGCCAGCAGCTTCCGGGACGGAATGGGGACCCAGTACTTC
CDR3aa: CASSFRDGMGTQYF

v_gene: TRBV20-1
j_gene: TRBJ2-7
abundance: few
d_gene: TRBD2
CDR3nt: TGCAGTGCTGCCCAAGCGGGGGGTCCGTACGAGCAGTACTTC
CDR3aa: CSAAQAGGPYEQYF

v_gene: TRBV4-3
j_gene: TRBJ2-7
abundance: many
d_gene: NA
CDR3nt: TGCGCCAGCAGCCAAAGTTGGGAAACTTTCTACGAGCAGTACTTC
CDR3aa: CASSQSWETFYEQYF

v_gene: TRBV7-2
j_gene: TRBJ1-5
abundance: few
d_gene: TRBD1
CDR3nt: TGTGCCAGCAGCGCGCGACAGGGGGCGCGAGGCAATCAGCCCCAGCATTTT
CDR3aa: CASSARQGARGNQPQHF

v_gene: TRBV28
j_gene: TRBJ1-1
abundance: NA
d_gene: TRBD1
CDR3nt: TGTGCCAGCAGTGCCCCCCGACAGGGAGGCACTGAAGCTTTCTTT
CDR3aa: CASSAPRQGGTEAFF

v_gene: TRBV2
j_gene: TRBJ2-5
abundance: many
d_gene: NA
CDR3nt: TGTGCCAGCATACGCGCCAAGGGAAGAGGAGAGACCCAGTACTTC
CDR3aa: CASIRAKGRGETQYF

v_gene: TRBV28
j_gene: TRBJ2-1
abundance: few
d_gene: NA
CDR3nt: TGTGCCAGCAGTTCCCGCTCCCATGAGCAGTTCTTC
CDR3aa: CASSSRSHEQFF

v_gene: TRBV20-1
j_gene: TRBJ2-7
abundance: NA
d_gene: TRBD1
CDR3nt: TGCAGTGCTAGAGATCCAGACGCCGGAACCGGGACAGGGACTTTGGAGCAGTACTTC
CDR3aa: CSARDPDAGTGTGTLEQYF

v_gene: TRBV27
j_gene: TRBJ2-2
abundance: few
d_gene: TRBD1
CDR3nt: TGTGCCAGCAGTTTAGGGACAGGGACCGGGGAGCTGTTTTTT
CDR3aa: CASSLGTGTGELFF

v_gene: TRBV18
j_gene: TRBJ2-1
abundance: few
d_gene: NA
CDR3nt: TGTGCCAGCTCACCGTTACAGAGCTCCTACAATGAGCAGTTCTTC
CDR3aa: CASSPLQSSYNEQFF

v_gene: TRBV7-2
j_gene: TRBJ1-2
abundance: few
d_gene: NA
CDR3nt: TGTGCCAGCAGCCAGACTGGCGGGAACTATGGCTACACCTTC
CDR3aa: CASSQTGGNYGYTF

v_gene: TRBV29-1
j_gene: TRBJ2-1
abundance: NA
d_gene: TRBD2
CDR3nt: TGCAGCGCAATAGCGGGGGACTACAATGAGCAGTTCTTC
CDR3aa: CSAIAGDYNEQFF

v_gene: TRBV9
j_gene: TRBJ2-1
abundance: many
d_gene: TRBD2
CDR3nt: TGTGCCAGCAGCCGGACTAGCGGGGAATTTGAGCAGTTCTTC
CDR3aa: CASSRTSGEFEQFF

v_gene: TRBV25-1
j_gene: TRBJ1-6
abundance: many
d_gene: NA
CDR3nt: TGTGCCAGCAGTGACTATAATTCACCCCTCCACTTT
CDR3aa: CASSDYNSPLHF

v_gene: TRBV5-1
j_gene: TRBJ2-1
abundance: NA
d_gene: NA
CDR3nt: TGCGCCAGCAGTTCGGACCCGAGACCTAACAATGAGCAGTTCTTC
CDR3aa: CASSSDPRPNNEQFF

v_gene: TRBV5-1
j_gene: TRBJ2-7
abundance: NA
d_gene: NA
CDR3nt: TGCGCCAGCAGCCAAAGGGCCGGGGTCCAGTACGAGCAGTACTTC
CDR3aa: CASSQRAGVQYEQYF

v_gene: TRBV5-4
j_gene: TRBJ2-7
abundance: few
d_gene: NA
CDR3nt: TGTGCCAGCAGCTTCCCCGGGACGAAGGTCTACGAGCAGTACTTC
CDR3aa: CASSFPGTKVYEQYF

v_gene: TRBV5-7
j_gene: TRBJ2-7
abundance: few
d_gene: NA
CDR3nt: TGTGCCAGCAGCCAGGGGTACTCCTACTACGAGCAGTACTTC
CDR3aa: CASSQGYSYYEQYF

v_gene: TRBV4-1
j_gene: TRBJ1-1
abundance: many
d_gene: TRBD1
CDR3nt: TGCGCCAGCAGCGGCCGACAGGGCATGAACACTGAAGCTTTCTTT
CDR3aa: CASSGRQGMNTEAFF

v_gene: TRBV10-2
j_gene: TRBJ2-3
abundance: few
d_gene: TRBD2
CDR3nt: TGCGCCAGCAGTGAGTCGAATCGGCTAGCGGGGGTATGGGATACGCAGTATTTT
CDR3aa: CASSESNRLAGVWDTQYF

v_gene: TRBV6-1
j_gene: TRBJ1-5
abundance: few
d_gene: NA
CDR3nt: TGTGCCAGCAGTGCAGATTTCCTGAGTAATCAGCCCCAGCATTTT
CDR3aa: CASSADFLSNQPQHF

v_gene: TRBV11-2
j_gene: TRBJ2-2
abundance: NA
d_gene: TRBD1
CDR3nt: TGTGCCAGCAGACGGGACAGGGGTTCCGGGGAGCTGTTTTTT
CDR3aa: CASRRDRGSGELFF

v_gene: TRBV7-3
j_gene: TRBJ2-1
abundance: NA
d_gene: TRBD2
CDR3nt: TGTGCCAGCAGCCGACTAGCGGGGGTGGGCGAGCAGTTCTTC
CDR3aa: CASSRLAGVGEQFF

v_gene: TRBV9
j_gene: TRBJ2-7
abundance: few
d_gene: NA
CDR3nt: TGTGCCAGCAGCGGAGGACCGGCTTCAACCTACGAGCAGTACTTC
CDR3aa: CASSGGPASTYEQYF

v_gene: TRBV24-1
j_gene: TRBJ2-1
abundance: NA
d_gene: TRBD2
CDR3nt: TGTGCCACCAGTGGCCCGGGACTAGGGGGGCATGAGCAGTTCTTC
CDR3aa: CATSGPGLGGHEQFF

v_gene: TRBV7-8
j_gene: TRBJ2-1
abundance: NA
d_gene: TRBD2
CDR3nt: TGTGCCAGCAGCCACCAGGGACTAGTTAATGAGCAGTTCTTC
CDR3aa: CASSHQGLVNEQFF

v_gene: TRBV27
j_gene: TRBJ1-2
abundance: many
d_gene: TRBD1
CDR3nt: TGTGCCAGCAGTTTACGACAGGGGGCGAAGGGCTACACCTTC
CDR3aa: CASSLRQGAKGYTF

v_gene: TRBV7-9
j_gene: TRBJ2-3
abundance: NA
d_gene: NA
CDR3nt: TGTGCCAGCAGCTTACGAGGAATAGGTGACGCTAGCACAGATACGCAGTATTTT
CDR3aa: CASSLRGIGDASTDTQYF

v_gene: TRBV11-2
j_gene: TRBJ2-2
abundance: few
d_gene: TRBD1
CDR3nt: TGTGCCAGCAGTAAGAGCTGGGGACAGGGCAGGACCGGCACCGGGGAGCTGTTTTTT
CDR3aa: CASSKSWGQGRTGTGELFF

v_gene: TRBV2
j_gene: TRBJ2-5
abundance: many
d_gene: TRBD2
CDR3nt: TGTGCCAGCAGTGGACGACTAGCGGGGGGGCCGTTGGAGACCCAGTACTTC
CDR3aa: CASSGRLAGGPLETQYF

v_gene: TRBV7-6
j_gene: TRBJ2-1
abundance: many
d_gene: TRBD1
CDR3nt: TGTGCCAGCAGCTTCACAGGGGTACTGTTCTTC
CDR3aa: CASSFTGVLFF

v_gene: TRBV28
j_gene: TRBJ2-3
abundance: many
d_gene: NA
CDR3nt: TGTGCCAGCGGGCGGACGACCTTGACAGATACGCAGTATTTT
CDR3aa: CASGRTTLTDTQYF

v_gene: TRBV9
j_gene: TRBJ1-2
abundance: few
d_gene: NA
CDR3nt: TGTGCCAGCAGCCCCCCGGTCGTAGGAAGTAACTATGGCTACACCTTC
CDR3aa: CASSPPVVGSNYGYTF

v_gene: TRBV28
j_gene: TRBJ2-1
abundance: many
d_gene: TRBD2
CDR3nt: TGTGCCAGCAGTACCGGTCTAGCGGATTACAATGAGCAGTTCTTC
CDR3aa: CASSTGLADYNEQFF

v_gene: TRBV7-9
j_gene: TRBJ2-1
abundance: many
d_gene: NA
CDR3nt: TGTGCCAGCAGCCCTGAGTTGTATCGCCAAGGGGGGGATGAGCAGTTCTTC
CDR3aa: CASSPELYRQGGDEQFF

v_gene: TRBV4-1
j_gene: TRBJ2-7
abundance: NA
d_gene: TRBD1
CDR3nt: TGCGCCACCGGACAGGGGCCGGGGGTCTACGAGCAGTACTTC
CDR3aa: CATGQGPGVYEQYF

v_gene: TRBV11-2
j_gene: TRBJ1-6
abundance: NA
d_gene: TRBD1
CDR3nt: TGTGCCAGCAGCTTAGAGGGGACAGGGGCGTCACCCCTCCACTTT
CDR3aa: CASSLEGTGASPLHF

v_gene: TRBV13
j_gene: TRBJ1-1
abundance: few
d_gene: NA
CDR3nt: TGTGCCAGCAGCCCCTCCCAGCGGTTAGCAAATTCGAGGATTGAAGCTTTCTTT
CDR3aa: CASSPSQRLANSRIEAFF

v_gene: TRBV7-8
j_gene: TRBJ2-7
abundance: few
d_gene: TRBD1
CDR3nt: TGTGCCAGCAGCCATCCCGACAGGGCTTACGAGCAGTACTTC
CDR3aa: CASSHPDRAYEQYF

v_gene: TRBV7-8
j_gene: TRBJ1-6
abundance: few
d_gene: NA
CDR3nt: TGTGCCAGCAGCTTAGATGGGGGGCTTGGGTCACCCCTCCACTTT
CDR3aa: CASSLDGGLGSPLHF

v_gene: TRBV19
j_gene: TRBJ1-2
abundance: NA
d_gene: NA
CDR3nt: TGTGCCAGTCTCGAAGGTCGACAAAGATATGGCTACACCTTC
CDR3aa: CASLEGRQRYGYTF

v_gene: TRBV27
j_gene: TRBJ2-3
abundance: few
d_gene: NA
CDR3nt: TGTGCCAGCAGTTTCCGGAGGGACTTACGGCGAGATACGCAGTATTTT
CDR3aa: CASSFRRDLRRDTQYF

v_gene: TRBV5-4
j_gene: TRBJ2-1
abundance: few
d_gene: TRBD2
CDR3nt: TGTGCCAGCAGCGCGAGCGGGGGGGCCTCCTACAATGAGCAGTTCTTC
CDR3aa: CASSASGGASYNEQFF

v_gene: TRBV11-2
j_gene: TRBJ1-3
abundance: NA
d_gene: NA
CDR3nt: TGTGCCAGCAGCTTAGAGACCCACCGGGCTTCTGGAAACACCATATATTTT
CDR3aa: CASSLETHRASGNTIYF

v_gene: TRBV7-6
j_gene: TRBJ2-2
abundance: NA
d_gene: NA
CDR3nt: TGTGCCAGCAGCTTAGGTGGTCGCACCGGGGAGCTGTTTTTT
CDR3aa: CASSLGGRTGELFF